This T cell receptor (beta chain) derives from a study of T cell repertoires in urothelial bladder cancer (dated by TCRdb to between 2017 and 2020). Study-wide context: Clinical stages of the 12 resected lesions were three cT0, three cTa, three cT1 and three cT2 or greater. Around 11 resected bladder lesions, consisting of urothelial carcinoma (UC+) and benign (UC-) specimens, were examined. TCR repertoire clonality in bladder tumors was compared with TCR repertoire clonality in benign bladder inflammation. Some twelve patients with bladder lesions who were undergoing transurethral resection were prospectively identified. The research as a whole found: Urothelial carcinoma specimens contained fewer T cells than benign specimens, with a median of roughly 5,600 versus 26,000. A median tumor infiltrating lymphocyte percentage of about 1.8% was observed in carcinoma specimens, compared with roughly 11% in benign specimens. In carcinoma specimens, up to 17% of infiltrating lymphocytes were accounted for by a single T-cell clone, compared with approximately 1.8% in benign specimens.

Measured from the cysteine to the phenylalanine, the CDR3 is 11 residues long. CDR3 DNA only is kept here, 33 bases in frame from base 1. The TCR beta chain CDR3 region was sequenced with the immunoSEQ assay. The published analysis was carried out like this. For every specimen, the T-cell fraction, clonal dominance and maximum TCR clone frequency were calculated. Imported from immuneACCESS, the table was reduced by TCRdb to in-frame sequences with V and J called. These copies leave out some clones; in studies compared against another copy, an unresolved V gene accounts for under half, and the cause of the remainder is not known. V and J calls and clone size are those listed in that table; D and trimming were worked out from the DNA. Present in this sample are about 13,000 clones, roughly two thirds of which were seen just once. The ten largest clones take up 8.9% of the sample. A word on this clone: Its specific antigen is unknown. No clone much larger than this one lies a single base away; base qualities are absent.

Specimens of bladder lesions were obtained during transurethral resection and kept at -80C. DNA was isolated from the bladder specimens obtained at transurethral resection. The source is a human donor with urothelial carcinoma. The sequenced sample was tumor-infiltrating cells from bladder cancer. This receptor chain uses TRBV21-1 and TRBJ2-5. TRBV21-1 is an annotated pseudogene. The nucleotide sequence is given as TGTGCCAGCAGCAAGCAAGAGACCCAGTACTTC. Its product reads: CASSKQETQYF.